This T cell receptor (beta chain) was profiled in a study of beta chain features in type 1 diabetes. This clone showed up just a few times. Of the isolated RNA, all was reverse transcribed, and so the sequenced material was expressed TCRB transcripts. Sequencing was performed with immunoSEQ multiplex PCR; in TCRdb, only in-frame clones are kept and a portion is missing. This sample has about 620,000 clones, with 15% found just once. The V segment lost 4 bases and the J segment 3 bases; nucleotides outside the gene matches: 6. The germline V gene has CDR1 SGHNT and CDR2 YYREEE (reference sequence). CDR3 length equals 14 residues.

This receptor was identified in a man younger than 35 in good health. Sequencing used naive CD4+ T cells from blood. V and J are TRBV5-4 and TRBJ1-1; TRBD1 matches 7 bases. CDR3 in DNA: TGTGCCAGCAGCCCGACAGGGTACGACACTGAAGCTTTCTTT. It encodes CASSPTGYDTEAFF.